Listed below are T cell receptor beta chains from one sample, sequenced in a study of shared clonotypes between healthy human individuals. Only in-frame clones appear in the TCRdb table, and some are missing; sequencing was by immunoSEQ multiplex PCR. This sample has around 750,000 clones, with over 65% found just once. The sample consisted of memory CD4+ T cells sorted from blood. Source of these receptors: a woman aged 25 to 45 in good health. Each CDR3 is given with its conserved first and last residue. Each record gives: clone size, D gene, V gene, J gene, CDR3 DNA, CDR3 protein. The D gene is left open where the match is weak. Size is stated for part of the rows, as once, few or many counts, or as a class when the clone is expanded.

abundance: -
d_gene: -
v_gene: TRBV5-6
j_gene: TRBJ2-7
CDR3nt: TGTGCCAGCAGCTTGGTAGGGTTCCACGAGCAGTACTTC
CDR3aa: CASSLVGFHEQYF

abundance: few
d_gene: TRBD2
v_gene: TRBV5-6
j_gene: TRBJ2-7
CDR3nt: TGTGCCAGCAGCTTGTATGGGACTAGCGAGACCTACGAGCAGTACTTC
CDR3aa: CASSLYGTSETYEQYF

abundance: few
d_gene: TRBD2
v_gene: TRBV19
j_gene: TRBJ2-2
CDR3nt: TGTGCCAGTAGGCCCGGACTAGCTACGGTCGGGGAGCTGTTTTTT
CDR3aa: CASRPGLATVGELFF

abundance: -
d_gene: -
v_gene: TRBV6-5
j_gene: TRBJ2-1
CDR3nt: TGTGCCAGCAGTCAGGACTATTTCTACAATGAGCAGTTCTTC
CDR3aa: CASSQDYFYNEQFF

abundance: -
d_gene: -
v_gene: TRBV28
j_gene: TRBJ2-7
CDR3nt: TGTGCCTCTTTGGGGGCCTACGAGCAGTACTTC
CDR3aa: CASLGAYEQYF

abundance: once
d_gene: -
v_gene: TRBV28
j_gene: TRBJ1-2
CDR3nt: TGTGCCAGCAGTTTACAGGCGGGTAACTATGGCTACACCTTC
CDR3aa: CASSLQAGNYGYTF

abundance: -
d_gene: TRBD2
v_gene: TRBV11-1
j_gene: TRBJ2-2
CDR3nt: TGTGCCAGCAGCTTATCGGGACTAGCGGTAAACACCGGGGAGCTGTTTTTT
CDR3aa: CASSLSGLAVNTGELFF

abundance: -
d_gene: -
v_gene: TRBV18
j_gene: TRBJ2-7
CDR3nt: TGTGCCAGCTCACCACTACACATCCCTAGTGAGCAGTACTTC
CDR3aa: CASSPLHIPSEQYF

abundance: -
d_gene: TRBD1
v_gene: TRBV18
j_gene: TRBJ2-1
CDR3nt: TGTGCCAGCTCACCGGGACAGGGGACCCGTGAGCAGTTCTTC
CDR3aa: CASSPGQGTREQFF

abundance: -
d_gene: -
v_gene: TRBV11-2
j_gene: TRBJ2-5
CDR3nt: TGTGCCAGCACCGTGGGGCAAGGGGAGACCCAGTACTTC
CDR3aa: CASTVGQGETQYF

abundance: once
d_gene: -
v_gene: TRBV19
j_gene: TRBJ1-2
CDR3nt: TGTGCCAGTGGGCTGGGCTACACCTTC
CDR3aa: CASGLGYTF

abundance: -
d_gene: -
v_gene: TRBV5-8
j_gene: TRBJ2-7
CDR3nt: TGTGCCAGCAGCAACATAGGGGGGGCATACGAGCAGTACTTC
CDR3aa: CASSNIGGAYEQYF

abundance: -
d_gene: TRBD1
v_gene: TRBV11-2
j_gene: TRBJ2-7
CDR3nt: TGTGCCAGCAGCCCCGGACAGGGCCTCGAGCAGTACTTC
CDR3aa: CASSPGQGLEQYF

abundance: many
d_gene: -
v_gene: TRBV21-1
j_gene: TRBJ1-4
CDR3nt: TGTGCCAGCAGCAAAGCGCAGGGTAGGAATGAAAAACTGTTTTTT
CDR3aa: CASSKAQGRNEKLFF

abundance: few
d_gene: -
v_gene: TRBV11-2
j_gene: TRBJ1-3
CDR3nt: TGTGCCAGCAGCCAAGACACGGGGAACACCATATATTTT
CDR3aa: CASSQDTGNTIYF

abundance: -
d_gene: -
v_gene: TRBV6-6
j_gene: TRBJ1-5
CDR3nt: TGTGCCAGCAGTCCACAGGGCAATCAGCCCCAGCATTTT
CDR3aa: CASSPQGNQPQHF

abundance: -
d_gene: TRBD1
v_gene: TRBV5-8
j_gene: TRBJ1-5
CDR3nt: TGTGCCAGCAGCCCCCGGACAGGGGGAAGCAATCAGCCCCAGCATTTT
CDR3aa: CASSPRTGGSNQPQHF

abundance: -
d_gene: -
v_gene: TRBV27
j_gene: TRBJ1-6
CDR3nt: TGTGCCAGCAGTTCCTACAGGGACGGCTCACCCCTCCACTTT
CDR3aa: CASSSYRDGSPLHF

abundance: few
d_gene: TRBD1
v_gene: TRBV30
j_gene: TRBJ1-1
CDR3nt: TGTGCCTGGAGTTCGGACAGGGTTGTCACTGAAGCTTTCTTT
CDR3aa: CAWSSDRVVTEAFF

abundance: -
d_gene: TRBD2
v_gene: TRBV7-8
j_gene: TRBJ2-5
CDR3nt: TGTGCCAGCAGCGAGAGACTAGCGGGAGGGCCCATAGAGACCCAGTACTTC
CDR3aa: CASSERLAGGPIETQYF

abundance: -
d_gene: TRBD1
v_gene: TRBV5-5
j_gene: TRBJ1-2
CDR3nt: TGTGCCAGCAGCGAGAGCCTTGGGACAGTCGGCTATGGCTACACCTTC
CDR3aa: CASSESLGTVGYGYTF

abundance: -
d_gene: -
v_gene: TRBV30
j_gene: TRBJ2-3
CDR3nt: TGTGCCTGGAGTGTCGCGGGACGCAGAAACACAGATACGCAGTATTTT
CDR3aa: CAWSVAGRRNTDTQYF

abundance: -
d_gene: -
v_gene: TRBV15
j_gene: TRBJ1-1
CDR3nt: TGTGCCACCAGCAAATCAGGCCAGGGTATGAACACTGAAGCTTTCTTT
CDR3aa: CATSKSGQGMNTEAFF

abundance: -
d_gene: -
v_gene: TRBV28
j_gene: TRBJ2-7
CDR3nt: TGTGCCAGTCGTAGAAGAGGGTCTACCTACGAGCAGTACTTC
CDR3aa: CASRRRGSTYEQYF

abundance: -
d_gene: -
v_gene: TRBV7-2
j_gene: TRBJ2-5
CDR3nt: TGTGCCAGCAGCTTGCAATCCACGGGGGATCAAGAGACCCAGTACTTC
CDR3aa: CASSLQSTGDQETQYF

abundance: -
d_gene: -
v_gene: TRBV4-1
j_gene: TRBJ2-1
CDR3nt: TGCGCCAGCAGCCAAGGGGTAAATGCCTACAATGAGCAGTTCTTC
CDR3aa: CASSQGVNAYNEQFF

abundance: few
d_gene: -
v_gene: TRBV5-1
j_gene: TRBJ2-2
CDR3nt: TGCGCCAGCAGCTTGGACCAGAACACCGGGGAGCTGTTTTTT
CDR3aa: CASSLDQNTGELFF

abundance: once
d_gene: TRBD2
v_gene: TRBV5-6
j_gene: TRBJ2-1
CDR3nt: TGTGCCAGCAGCCCATGGGGAACTAGCGGGAGCAATGAGCAGTTCTTC
CDR3aa: CASSPWGTSGSNEQFF

abundance: -
d_gene: -
v_gene: TRBV19
j_gene: TRBJ1-3
CDR3nt: TGTGCCAGTAGGAGGGCCGGATACTCTGGAAACACCATATATTTT
CDR3aa: CASRRAGYSGNTIYF

abundance: many
d_gene: -
v_gene: TRBV28
j_gene: TRBJ1-5
CDR3nt: TGTGCCAGCAGTTCTATCAGGCAGGGCTATCAGCCCCAGCATTTT
CDR3aa: CASSSIRQGYQPQHF

abundance: -
d_gene: -
v_gene: TRBV13
j_gene: TRBJ1-4
CDR3nt: TGTGCCAGCAGCTTAGGCCCCTTGGGAGGGAATGAAAAACTGTTTTTT
CDR3aa: CASSLGPLGGNEKLFF

abundance: many
d_gene: -
v_gene: TRBV6-5
j_gene: TRBJ1-2
CDR3nt: TGTGCCAGCAGTTACCGGCAGCGGAACTATGGCTACACCTTC
CDR3aa: CASSYRQRNYGYTF

abundance: -
d_gene: -
v_gene: TRBV10-3
j_gene: TRBJ2-7
CDR3nt: TGTGCCATCAGTGAGGCCCATAGCCCCTACGAGCAGTACTTC
CDR3aa: CAISEAHSPYEQYF

abundance: -
d_gene: -
v_gene: TRBV6-6
j_gene: TRBJ2-6
CDR3nt: TGTGCCAGCAGTTGGAAGTCTGGGGCCAACGTCCTGACTTTC
CDR3aa: CASSWKSGANVLTF

abundance: -
d_gene: -
v_gene: TRBV30
j_gene: TRBJ1-1
CDR3nt: TGTGCCTGGAGGAGACAGGAGAACACTGAAGCTTTCTTT
CDR3aa: CAWRRQENTEAFF

abundance: -
d_gene: -
v_gene: TRBV9
j_gene: TRBJ1-3
CDR3nt: TGTGCCAGCAGCGTAGGAGGCAGGCAGGGTAACACCATATATTTT
CDR3aa: CASSVGGRQGNTIYF

abundance: -
d_gene: -
v_gene: TRBV27
j_gene: TRBJ2-7
CDR3nt: TGTGCCAGCAGTTTCGGGGAGCCCGCTATCTACGAGCAGTACTTC
CDR3aa: CASSFGEPAIYEQYF

abundance: -
d_gene: -
v_gene: TRBV29-1
j_gene: TRBJ1-2
CDR3nt: TGCAGCGTTGAGGCGGGAATCCGCTATGGCTACACCTTC
CDR3aa: CSVEAGIRYGYTF

abundance: -
d_gene: -
v_gene: TRBV7-9
j_gene: TRBJ2-1
CDR3nt: TGTGCCAGCACCCGATCGTGGGAGAACAATGAGCAGTTCTTC
CDR3aa: CASTRSWENNEQFF

abundance: -
d_gene: -
v_gene: TRBV5-8
j_gene: TRBJ2-5
CDR3nt: TGTGCCAGCAGTTTTGGACGAAGGGAGACCCAGTACTTC
CDR3aa: CASSFGRRETQYF

abundance: -
d_gene: -
v_gene: TRBV14
j_gene: TRBJ2-7
CDR3nt: TGTGCCACTAACAGGTGGGGTGTGGGTGAGCAGTACTTC
CDR3aa: CATNRWGVGEQYF

abundance: -
d_gene: -
v_gene: TRBV7-9
j_gene: TRBJ2-5
CDR3nt: TGTGCCAGCAGCCTGCGAGGGGGGGAGACCCAGTACTTC
CDR3aa: CASSLRGGETQYF

abundance: -
d_gene: -
v_gene: TRBV5-4
j_gene: TRBJ2-5
CDR3nt: TGTGCCAGCAGTCAGGCTCAAGAGACCCAGTACTTC
CDR3aa: CASSQAQETQYF

abundance: few
d_gene: TRBD2
v_gene: TRBV6-1
j_gene: TRBJ2-7
CDR3nt: TGTGCCAGCAGTGGACAAAGCGGGACCTACGAGCAGTACTTC
CDR3aa: CASSGQSGTYEQYF

abundance: -
d_gene: TRBD2
v_gene: TRBV27
j_gene: TRBJ2-7
CDR3nt: TGTGCCAGCAGTAACCTTCCGGGACTAGCCTACGAGCAGTACTTC
CDR3aa: CASSNLPGLAYEQYF

abundance: -
d_gene: -
v_gene: TRBV5-4
j_gene: TRBJ2-6
CDR3nt: TGTGCCAGCAGCTTAGGTCGGGAGAAGTCTGGGGCCAACGTCCTGACTTTC
CDR3aa: CASSLGREKSGANVLTF

abundance: few
d_gene: -
v_gene: TRBV18
j_gene: TRBJ2-4
CDR3nt: TGTGCCAGCTCACCACTCCAAGATTCAAAAAACATTCAGTACTTC
CDR3aa: CASSPLQDSKNIQYF

abundance: -
d_gene: -
v_gene: TRBV5-1
j_gene: TRBJ2-3
CDR3nt: TGCGCCAGCAGCTTGGCCGGGGAAACAGATACGCAGTATTTT
CDR3aa: CASSLAGETDTQYF

abundance: -
d_gene: TRBD2
v_gene: TRBV6-5
j_gene: TRBJ2-3
CDR3nt: TGTGCCAGCAGTGTACTAGCGGTTTCGGTAGATGCGCAGTATTTT
CDR3aa: CASSVLAVSVDAQYF

abundance: few
d_gene: -
v_gene: TRBV18
j_gene: TRBJ1-5
CDR3nt: TGTGCCAGCTCACCAAATGGTCGTGAACTGATGCCCCAGCATTTT
CDR3aa: CASSPNGRELMPQHF

abundance: -
d_gene: TRBD1
v_gene: TRBV18
j_gene: TRBJ1-2
CDR3nt: TGTGCCAGCTCACCTCTAGACAGGGGACGATTTTACAGTGGCTACACCTTC
CDR3aa: CASSPLDRGRFYSGYTF

abundance: -
d_gene: -
v_gene: TRBV29-1
j_gene: TRBJ2-7
CDR3nt: TGCAGCGTTGGTGGGGATTTACAGGGCGAGCAGTACTTC
CDR3aa: CSVGGDLQGEQYF